Listed here are 8 T cell receptor beta chains from one sample, sequenced in a study of CD8+CD57+ T cells in acquired aplastic anemia. The TCR beta profiling, which covered VDJ combination and CDR3 sequence, was carried out using genomic DNA as the template. MiXCR, run by TCRdb on the reads, gives a single entry per CDR3 protein. The table lists roughly 80,000 distinct CDR3 sequences, over 35% of them singletons, with 66% in the top ten. Specimen: sorted CD4+, CD8+, or CD8+CD57+ T cells (not recorded which) from PBMCs. Receptors originate from a human donor in good health, serving as a control.

This chain uses TRBV13 with TRBJ1-1, with 7 bases lining up with TRBD1. Germline CDR1 reads PRHDT; CDR2 reads FYEKMQ (reference sequence). This CDR3 has 16 residues. V trimming: 5 bases; J trimming: 1 base; junction bases outside the gene matches: 10. The CDR3 nucleotides are TGTGCCAGCAGCCCAAATGGGGGACAGCCGAACACTGAAGCTTTCTTT. This sequence encodes CASSPNGGQPNTEAFF. Combining the CDR3 with reference TRBV13 and TRBJ1-1 gives the whole variable domain AAGVIQSPRHLIKEKRETATLKCYPIPRHDTVYWYQQGPGQDPQFLISFYEKMQSDKGSIPDRFSAQQFSDYHSELNMSSLELGDSALYFCASSPNGGQPNTEAFFGQGTRLTVV.

The chain recombines TRBV19 with TRBJ2-7, with 12 bases matching TRBD1. The CDR3 length is 12 residues. The junction had 4 bases not matched to a gene; V was cut back by 11 bases and J by 5 bases. Germline V lookup: CDR1 LNHDA, CDR2 SQIVND (reference sequence). The CDR3, as DNA: TGTGCCCCGGGACAGGGGGCACACGAGCAGTACTTC. It is translated as CAPGQGAHEQYF.

This clonotype was seen repeatedly, ten times or more. The chain is built from TRBV20-1 and TRBJ2-7, with 7 bases matching TRBD1. This CDR3 is 14 amino acids long. V was pared by 0 bases and J by 2 bases, with 4 bases of the junction left unmatched. Germline values: CDR1 DFQATT, CDR2 SNEGSKA (reference sequence). The CDR3 loop reads CSARDWQGAYEQYF. The CDR3 DNA sequence: TGCAGTGCTAGAGATTGGCAGGGGGCCTACGAGCAGTACTTC.

There are many counts of this clonotype. J is TRBJ1-6 and V is TRBV4-1; a possible D gene is TRBD1 (5 bases). This CDR3 comprises 12 residues. V was cut by 10 bases and J by 7 bases, with 11 bases left in between. Germline V gives CDR1 MGHRA, CDR2 YSYEKL. In DNA form, the CDR3 reads TGCGCCACCGGGGCACTCAATTCACCCCTCCACTTT. As protein: CATGALNSPLHF.

This clonotype was counted ten times or more. V and J are TRBV25-1 and TRBJ2-3; D gene uncertain. V dropped 6 bases and J dropped 0 bases, with 10 bases sitting between them. CDR1 is MGHDK and CDR2 is SYGVNS in the germline V gene. The CDR3 length is 14 residues. The CDR3 DNA reads TGTGCCAGCAGCCAAGTTTCCAGCACAGATACGCAGTATTTT. Translation: CASSQVSSTDTQYF. Filled out from reference TRBV25-1 and TRBJ2-3, the complete variable domain reads EADIYQTPRYLVIGTGKKITLECSQTMGHDKMYWYQQDPGMELHLIHYSYGVNSTEKGDLSSESTVSRIRTEHFPLTLESARPSHTSQYLCASSQVSSTDTQYFGPGTRLTVL.

In this sample, this clonotype turned up many times. CDR3: CASSPAGVEQFF. In DNA form, the CDR3 reads TGCGCCAGCAGCCCGGCAGGTGTAGAGCAGTTCTTC. V is TRBV5-1 and J is TRBJ2-1; D is unclear. The germline gives CDR1 SGHRS, CDR2 YFSETQ. The ends were cut back, 4 bases at V and 10 bases at J, with 12 bases in the middle. This CDR3 has 12 amino acids.

This clonotype has more than one count but fewer than ten. The V call is TRBV25-1, the J call TRBJ2-3, with 8 bases fitting TRBD2. This CDR3 comprises 17 residues. V was clipped by 6 bases and J by 4 bases; unmatched bases: 15. The V gene's germline CDR1 is MGHDK and CDR2 SYGVNS. CDR3 nucleotide sequence: TGTGCCAGCAGCCCGGGTTTGAACCGGGAGGGTGCAGATACGCAGTATTTT. Its protein is CASSPGLNREGADTQYF.

This sequence joins TRBV25-1 and TRBJ2-3; possibly TRBD2 for D (6 bases). The CDR3 consists of 12 residues. Germline V CDR1 and CDR2: MGHDK, SYGVNS. Trimming took 2 bases from V and 8 from J, leaving 8 bases between them. CDR3 coding DNA: TGTGCCAGCAGTGAACTAGCGACTACGCAGTATTTT. This sequence encodes CASSELATTQYF.